This T cell receptor beta chain was retrieved from a study of T-cell memory formation after mild COVID-19. V lost 3 bases to trimming and J lost 7 bases; unmatched junction nucleotides: 5. The CDR3 covers 15 residues. Worth noting for this clonotype: Its antigen is undetermined.

The 5'RACE method, run with constant-segment primers, produced TCR alpha and TCR beta cDNA libraries (carrying sample barcodes and UMIs). TCRdb analysed the 5' RACE reads with MiXCR anew, one entry per CDR3 protein. The table has approximately 150,000 distinct CDR3 sequences, roughly 15% seen once; the top ten hold over 12%. Study findings and constraints: Clones that shrank (day 15 to 85) were balanced CD4/CD8, whereas later expanders leaned CD4+.

The V call is TRBV12-3 or TRBV12-4, the J call TRBJ1-6; 8 positions match TRBD1. The sequence came from an adult woman who had mild COVID-19 (a few samples of this study predate the infection). Cell type and time point are not known. Sample: PBMCs or a T cell subset sorted from them (not recorded which). The CDR3 nucleotides read TGTGCCAGCAGTTTCCAGGGGGCGGGAAATTCACCCCTCCACTTT. Translating it yields CASSFQGAGNSPLHF.